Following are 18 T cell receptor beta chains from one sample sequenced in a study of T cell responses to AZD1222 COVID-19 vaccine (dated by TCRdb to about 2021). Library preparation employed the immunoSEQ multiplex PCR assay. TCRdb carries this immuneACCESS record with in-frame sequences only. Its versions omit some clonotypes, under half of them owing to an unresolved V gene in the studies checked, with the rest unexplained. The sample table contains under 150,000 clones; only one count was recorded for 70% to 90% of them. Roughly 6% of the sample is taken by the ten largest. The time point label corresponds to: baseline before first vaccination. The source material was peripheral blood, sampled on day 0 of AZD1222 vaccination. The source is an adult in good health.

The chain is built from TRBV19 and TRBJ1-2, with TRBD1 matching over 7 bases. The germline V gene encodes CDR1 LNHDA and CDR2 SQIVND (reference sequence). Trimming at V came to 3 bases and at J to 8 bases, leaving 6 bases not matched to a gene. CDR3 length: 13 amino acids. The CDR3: CASSIRQGWGYTF. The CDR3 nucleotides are TGTGCCAGTAGTATTCGACAGGGATGGGGCTACACCTTC.

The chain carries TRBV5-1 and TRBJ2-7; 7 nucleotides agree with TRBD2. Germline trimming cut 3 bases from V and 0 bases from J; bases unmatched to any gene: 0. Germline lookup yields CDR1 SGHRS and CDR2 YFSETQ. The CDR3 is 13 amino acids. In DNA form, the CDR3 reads TGCGCCAGCAGCTCGGGGGGCTCCTACGAGCAGTACTTC. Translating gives CASSSGGSYEQYF.

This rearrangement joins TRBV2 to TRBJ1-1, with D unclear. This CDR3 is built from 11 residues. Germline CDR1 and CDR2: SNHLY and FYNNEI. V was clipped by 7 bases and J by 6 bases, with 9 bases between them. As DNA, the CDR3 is TGTGCCAGCACTCTCGGTGCTGAAGCTTTCTTT. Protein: CASTLGAEAFF.

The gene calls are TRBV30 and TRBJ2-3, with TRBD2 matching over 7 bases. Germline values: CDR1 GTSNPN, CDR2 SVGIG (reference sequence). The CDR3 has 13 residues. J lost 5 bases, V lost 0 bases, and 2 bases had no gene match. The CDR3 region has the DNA TGTGCCTGGAGTGTAGCGGGGAGAGATACGCAGTATTTT. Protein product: CAWSVAGRDTQYF.

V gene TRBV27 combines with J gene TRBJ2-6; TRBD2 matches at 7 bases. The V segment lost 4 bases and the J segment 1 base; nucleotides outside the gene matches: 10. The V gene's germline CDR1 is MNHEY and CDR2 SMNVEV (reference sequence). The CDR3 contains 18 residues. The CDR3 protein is CASSSPQAGRSGANVLTF. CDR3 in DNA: TGTGCCAGCAGTTCCCCTCAAGCGGGGCGTTCTGGGGCCAACGTCCTGACTTTC.

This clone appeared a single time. CDR3 amino acids: CASSFGGGRQGGNQPQHF. The CDR3 bases are TGTGCCAGCAGCTTCGGGGGGGGCCGACAGGGAGGCAATCAGCCCCAGCATTTT. The chain uses TRBV7-2 and TRBJ1-5; TRBD1 aligns across 7 bases. The germline V gene has CDR1 SGHTA and CDR2 FQGNSA. This CDR3 contains 18 residues. The ends lost 3 bases at V and 2 bases at J; junction bases unmatched: 13.

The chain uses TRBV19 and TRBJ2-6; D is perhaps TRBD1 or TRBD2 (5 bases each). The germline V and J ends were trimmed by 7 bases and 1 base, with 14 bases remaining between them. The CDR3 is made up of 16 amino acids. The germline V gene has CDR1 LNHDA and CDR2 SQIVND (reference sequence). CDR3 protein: CASNEGLGSGANVLTF. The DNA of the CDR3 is TGTGCCAGTAACGAGGGGTTAGGGTCTGGGGCCAACGTCCTGACTTTC.

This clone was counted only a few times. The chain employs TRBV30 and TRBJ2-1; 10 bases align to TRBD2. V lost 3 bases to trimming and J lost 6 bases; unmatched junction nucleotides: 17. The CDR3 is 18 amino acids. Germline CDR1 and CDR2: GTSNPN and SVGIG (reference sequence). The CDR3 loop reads CAWRARLAASGSPNEQFF. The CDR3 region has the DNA TGTGCCTGGAGGGCCCGACTAGCCGCTAGCGGGAGCCCCAATGAGCAGTTCTTC.

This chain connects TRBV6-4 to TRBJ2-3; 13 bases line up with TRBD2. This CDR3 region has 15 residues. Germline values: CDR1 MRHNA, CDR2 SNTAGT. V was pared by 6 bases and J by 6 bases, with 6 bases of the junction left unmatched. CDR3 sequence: CASSAGTSGADTQYF. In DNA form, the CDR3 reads TGTGCCAGCAGCGCCGGGACTAGCGGGGCGGATACGCAGTATTTT.

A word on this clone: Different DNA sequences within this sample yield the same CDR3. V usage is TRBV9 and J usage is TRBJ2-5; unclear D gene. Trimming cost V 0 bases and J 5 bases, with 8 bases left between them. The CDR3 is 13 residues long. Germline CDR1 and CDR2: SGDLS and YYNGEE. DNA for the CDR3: TGTGCCAGCAGCGTAGGAGCGTGGGAGACCCAGTACTTC. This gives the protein CASSVGAWETQYF.

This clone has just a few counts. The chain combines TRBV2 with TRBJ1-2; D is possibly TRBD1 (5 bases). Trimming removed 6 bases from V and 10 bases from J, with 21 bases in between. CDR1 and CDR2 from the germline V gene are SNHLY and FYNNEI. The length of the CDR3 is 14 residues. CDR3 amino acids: CASRLGQTAITYTF. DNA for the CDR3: TGTGCCAGCAGGTTGGGGCAGACGGCTATCACCTACACCTTC.

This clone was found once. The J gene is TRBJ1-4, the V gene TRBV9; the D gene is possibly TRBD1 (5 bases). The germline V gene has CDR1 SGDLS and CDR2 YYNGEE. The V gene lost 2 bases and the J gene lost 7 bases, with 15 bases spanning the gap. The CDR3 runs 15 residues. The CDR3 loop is CASSVSGRVPEKLFF. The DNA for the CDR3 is TGTGCCAGCAGCGTTTCCGGCAGGGTGCCTGAAAAACTGTTTTTT.

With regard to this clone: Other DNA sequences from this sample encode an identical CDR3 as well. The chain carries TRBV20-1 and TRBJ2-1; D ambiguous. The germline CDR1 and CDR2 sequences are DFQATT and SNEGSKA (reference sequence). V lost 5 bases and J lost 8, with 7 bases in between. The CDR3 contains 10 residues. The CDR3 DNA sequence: TGCAGTGCTTCCGACCATGAGCAGTTCTTC. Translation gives CSASDHEQFF.

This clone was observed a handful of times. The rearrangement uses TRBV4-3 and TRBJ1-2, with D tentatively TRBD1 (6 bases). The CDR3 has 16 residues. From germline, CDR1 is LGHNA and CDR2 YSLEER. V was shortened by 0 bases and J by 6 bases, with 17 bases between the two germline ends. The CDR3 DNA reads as TGCGCCAGCAGCCAAGATGGGACCAGGGGAGCGGATGGCTACACCTTC. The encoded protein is CASSQDGTRGADGYTF.

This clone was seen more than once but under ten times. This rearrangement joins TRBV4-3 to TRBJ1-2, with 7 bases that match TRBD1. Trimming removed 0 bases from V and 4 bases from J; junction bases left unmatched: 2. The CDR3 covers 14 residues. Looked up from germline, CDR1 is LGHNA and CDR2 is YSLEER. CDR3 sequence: CASSQEEGAYGYTF. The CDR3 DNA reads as TGCGCCAGCAGCCAAGAGGAGGGGGCCTATGGCTACACCTTC.

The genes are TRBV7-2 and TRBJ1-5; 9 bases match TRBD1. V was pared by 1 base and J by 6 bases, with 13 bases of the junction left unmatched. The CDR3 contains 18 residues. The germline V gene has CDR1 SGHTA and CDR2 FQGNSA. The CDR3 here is CASSLGWSGQGVSQPQHF. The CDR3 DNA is TGTGCCAGCAGCTTAGGTTGGTCGGGACAGGGTGTCTCTCAGCCCCAGCATTTT.

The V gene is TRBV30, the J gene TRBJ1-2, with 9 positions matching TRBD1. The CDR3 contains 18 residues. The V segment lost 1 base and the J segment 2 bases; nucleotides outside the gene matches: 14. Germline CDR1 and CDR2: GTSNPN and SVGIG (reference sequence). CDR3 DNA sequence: TGTGCCTGGAGTGGGACCCGGACAGGGGCCTTTATCAACTATGGCTACACCTTC. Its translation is CAWSGTRTGAFINYGYTF.

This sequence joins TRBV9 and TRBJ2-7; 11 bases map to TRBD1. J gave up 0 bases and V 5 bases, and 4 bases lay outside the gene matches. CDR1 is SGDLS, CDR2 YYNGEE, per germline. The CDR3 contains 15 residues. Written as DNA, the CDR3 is TGTGCCAGCAGTAGGGACAGGGGGAGCTCCTACGAGCAGTACTTC. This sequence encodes CASSRDRGSSYEQYF.